This entry lists 8 T cell receptor beta chains sequenced from one sample in a study of post-analysis software for immune sequencing data. Study-wide points: Controls had lower frequencies than patients of about 5 TRBV segments, which included TRBV5-6, TRBV5-1 and TRBV20-1.

Included in the TCR beta cDNA libraries were unique molecular identifiers. Each CDR3 protein is one row after TCRdb ran MiXCR on the PCR reads. Of roughly 730,000 distinct CDR3 sequences in the sample, about 27% were seen once. What these receptors recognize is not known. The specimen was blood. The receptors stem from a girl between 5 and 17 years old with multiple sclerosis.

This chain connects TRBV19 to TRBJ2-7; TRBD1 is a possible D gene (5 bases). The CDR3 extends over 14 amino acids. In germline, CDR1 is LNHDA, CDR2 SQIVND (reference sequence). Trimming removed 6 bases at V and 0 bases at J, with 12 bases between. CDR3 residues: CASSGQVNSYEQYF. CDR3 DNA: TGTGCCAGTAGCGGACAAGTCAACTCCTACGAGCAGTACTTC. Based on the CDR3 plus reference TRBV19 and TRBJ2-7, the full variable domain is DGGITQSPKYLFRKEGQNVTLSCEQNLNHDAMYWYRQDPGQGLRLIYYSQIVNDFQKGDIAEGYSVSREKKESFPLTVTSAQKNPTAFYLCASSGQVNSYEQYFGPGTRLTVT.

This chain links TRBV27 with TRBJ1-1; D remains unclear. This CDR3 comprises 14 residues. Looked up from germline, CDR1 is MNHEY and CDR2 is SMNVEV (reference sequence). V was clipped by 2 bases and J by 6 bases, with 13 bases between them. The CDR3 region has the DNA TGTGCCAGCAGTTTACCCGGAGAGCACGCTGAAGCTTTCTTT. This sequence encodes CASSLPGEHAEAFF.

This sequence joins TRBV6-6 and TRBJ1-1; 12 positions agree with TRBD1. The trim removed 9 bases at V and 5 bases at J, leaving 13 bases unmatched. CDR1 is MNHNY and CDR2 is SVGAGI in the germline V gene (reference sequence). The CDR3 has 16 amino acids. CDR3 sequence reads: CASSRDRGQFGTEAFF. In DNA, the CDR3 is TGTGCCAGTAGCCGGGACAGGGGGCAATTCGGGACTGAAGCTTTCTTT.

The V and J genes are TRBV3-1 and TRBJ1-2; D is unclear. Germline CDR1 and CDR2: LGHDT and YNNKEL (reference sequence). Trimming removed 0 bases at V and 8 bases at J, with 13 bases between. The CDR3 is made up of 14 amino acids. The CDR3 spells CASSQDLTSLGYTF. The CDR3 DNA is TGTGCCAGCAGCCAAGATTTGACGAGCCTCGGCTACACCTTC. Using reference TRBV3-1 and TRBJ1-2 for the parts outside the CDR3, the full variable domain is DTAVSQTPKYLVTQMGNDKSIKCEQNLGHDTMYWYKQDSKKFLKIMFSYNNKELIINETVPNRFSPKSPDKAHLNLHINSLELGDSAVYFCASSQDLTSLGYTFGSGTRLTVV.

This clonotype was detected only a few times. CDR3 sequence: CSAPPPSGVETQYF. The CDR3 coding sequence is TGCAGTGCCCCACCCCCTAGCGGGGTAGAGACCCAGTACTTC. The chain joins TRBV20-1 to TRBJ2-5; TRBD2 matches at 9 bases. The CDR3 runs to 14 residues. Germline assignment: CDR1 DFQATT and CDR2 SNEGSKA (reference sequence). V shed 6 bases and J 4 bases; nucleotides not matched to a gene: 9.

This clonotype was seen a few times. J is TRBJ1-5 and V is TRBV20-1; 10 positions match TRBD1. Germline CDR1 reads DFQATT; CDR2 reads SNEGSKA (reference sequence). Unmatched junction bases numbered 12, after V lost 1 base and J lost 6 bases. The CDR3 is made up of 17 amino acids. The DNA of the CDR3 is TGCAGTGCTAGAGCTCCCCGCGACAGGGGGCGCCTTCAGCCCCAGCATTTT. It yields the protein CSARAPRDRGRLQPQHF.

This clonotype was recorded a few times. One end of the junction is discordant with germline, which a read error may explain. The chain employs TRBV10-3 and TRBJ2-3, with 10 bases lining up with TRBD1. The germline V gene encodes CDR1 ENHRY and CDR2 SYGVKD. CDR3 length equals 14 residues. CDR3 DNA: TGTGCCATCGCCGGGACAGGGGCGGCAGATACGCGGTATTTT. This gives the protein CAIAGTGAADTRYF.

The chain links TRBV20-1 to TRBJ2-3; 8 bases fit TRBD2. CDR1 DFQATT and CDR2 SNEGSKA come from the germline V gene (reference sequence). This CDR3 is 14 amino acids long. V shed 6 bases and J 5 bases; nucleotides not matched to a gene: 10. In nucleotides, the CDR3 is TGCAGTGCCGGGCGGGAGGTCATGGAAGATACGCAGTATTTT. This codes for CSAGREVMEDTQYF.